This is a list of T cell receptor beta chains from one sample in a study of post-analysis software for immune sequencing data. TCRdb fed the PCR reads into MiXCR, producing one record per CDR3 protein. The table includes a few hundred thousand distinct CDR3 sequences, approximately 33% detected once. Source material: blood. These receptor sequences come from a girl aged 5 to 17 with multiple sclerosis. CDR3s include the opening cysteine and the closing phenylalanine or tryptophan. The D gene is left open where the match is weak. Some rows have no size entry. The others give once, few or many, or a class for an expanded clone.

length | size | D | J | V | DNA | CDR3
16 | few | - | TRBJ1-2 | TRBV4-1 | TGCGCCAGCAGCGAACGGGCAAGGCAAGCTAACTATGGCTACACCTTC | CASSERARQANYGYTF
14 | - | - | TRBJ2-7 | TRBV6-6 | TGTGCCAGCAGTTACTCGGAGGGTTCCTACGAGCAGTACTTC | CASSYSEGSYEQYF
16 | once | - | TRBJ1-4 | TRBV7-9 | TGTGCCAGCAGCTCGAATACCGGGACCGCGTGGGAAAAACTGTTTTTT | CASSSNTGTAWEKLFF
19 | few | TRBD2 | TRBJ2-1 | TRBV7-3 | TGTGCCAGCAGCAAAAGAGGATGGGGGGTAGCGGGGAACTACAATGAGCAGTTCTTC | CASSKRGWGVAGNYNEQFF
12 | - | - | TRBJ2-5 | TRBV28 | TGTGCCAGCAGTGACTACCGAGAGACCCAGTACTTC | CASSDYRETQYF
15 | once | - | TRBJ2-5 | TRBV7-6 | TGTGCCAGCAGCCCCCAGGGCAGGGGGGAAGAGACCCAGTACTTC | CASSPQGRGEETQYF
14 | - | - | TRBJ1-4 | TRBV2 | TGTGCCAGCAGTGGGACTGTAGGACATGAAAAACTGTTTTTT | CASSGTVGHEKLFF
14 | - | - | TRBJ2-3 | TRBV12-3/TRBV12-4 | TGTGCCAGCACCATATCCTGGGAAACAGATGCGCAGTATTTT | CASTISWETDAQYF
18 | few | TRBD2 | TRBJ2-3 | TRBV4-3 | TGCGCCAGCACCTTACAATTTCTGGGAGCGGGGGGGACTAGTACGCAGTATTTT | CASTLQFLGAGGTSTQYF
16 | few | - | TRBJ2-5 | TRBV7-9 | TGTGCCAGCAGCGAAATAAAGACCGGGCTTCAAGAGACCCAGTACTTC | CASSEIKTGLQETQYF
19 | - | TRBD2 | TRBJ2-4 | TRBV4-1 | TGCGCCAGCAGCCAGGTCTTTTCCAGCGGGGGGGTAGCCAAAAACATTCAGTACTTC | CASSQVFSSGGVAKNIQYF
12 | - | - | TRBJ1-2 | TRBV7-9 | TGTGCCAGCAGCCGAGCAGAGGATGGCTACACCTTC | CASSRAEDGYTF
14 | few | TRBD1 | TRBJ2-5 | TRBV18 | TGTGCCAGCTCACCAGGCCAGGGGGTGAGGGAGCAGTACTTC | CASSPGQGVREQYF
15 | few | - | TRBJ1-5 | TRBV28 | TGTGCCAGCAGCCCCCTCTCCAGGGGTGAGCAGCCCCAGCATTTT | CASSPLSRGEQPQHF
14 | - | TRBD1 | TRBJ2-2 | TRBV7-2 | TGTGCCAGCAGTAGACAGGGGGGAACCGGGGAGCTGTTTTTT | CASSRQGGTGELFF
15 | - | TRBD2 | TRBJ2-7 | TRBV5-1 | TGCGCCAGCAGCCCCGGCGGAGCGGGGACGTACGAGCAGTACTTC | CASSPGGAGTYEQYF
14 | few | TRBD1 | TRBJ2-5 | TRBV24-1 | TGTGCCACCAGTGAGACAGGGGGTCAAGAGACCCAGTACTTC | CATSETGGQETQYF
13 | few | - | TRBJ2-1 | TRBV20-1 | TGCAGTGCTATTGGGTTACAGGGATATGAGCAGTTCTTC | CSAIGLQGYEQFF
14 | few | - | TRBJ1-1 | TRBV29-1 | TGCAGCACAGCCGGGGGGGCCCCGGGCACTGAAGCTTTCTTT | CSTAGGAPGTEAFF
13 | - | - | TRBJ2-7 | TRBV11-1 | TGTGCCAGCAGCGCAGGGGGGTGGCCCGAGCAGTACTTC | CASSAGGWPEQYF
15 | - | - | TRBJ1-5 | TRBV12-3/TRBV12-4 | TGTGCCAGCAGTGCTTCTGAGGGTGCGGGAAAACCCCAGCATTTT | CASSASEGAGKPQHF
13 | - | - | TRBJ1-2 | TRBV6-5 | TGTGCCAGCAGATCCATTTCTAACTATGGCTACACCTTC | CASRSISNYGYTF
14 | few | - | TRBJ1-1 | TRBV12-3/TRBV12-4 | TGTGCCAGCAGTTTAGGAGGGTTTCAAACTGAAGCTTTCTTT | CASSLGGFQTEAFF
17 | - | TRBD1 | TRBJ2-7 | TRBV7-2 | TGTGCCAGCAGCACCTCGGACAGGTTTTATTTATCCTACGAGCAGTACTTC | CASSTSDRFYLSYEQYF
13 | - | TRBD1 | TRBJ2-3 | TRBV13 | TGTGCCAGCAGCGCCACAGGGGCAGATACGCAGTATTTT | CASSATGADTQYF
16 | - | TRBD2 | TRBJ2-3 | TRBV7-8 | TGTGCCAGCAGCTTAAACCCAGCGGGACGCACAGATACGCAGTATTTT | CASSLNPAGRTDTQYF
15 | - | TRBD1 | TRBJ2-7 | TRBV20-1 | TGCAGTGCTAGAGATAACCCGGGACAGTCCTACGAGCAGTACTTC | CSARDNPGQSYEQYF
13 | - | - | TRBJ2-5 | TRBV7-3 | TGTGCCAGCAGCTTAGACGAGGGGGGGACCCAGTACTTC | CASSLDEGGTQYF
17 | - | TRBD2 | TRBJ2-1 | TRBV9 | TGTGCCAGCAGTGGCCGACTAGCGGGGGGACCCTACAATGAGCAGTTCTTC | CASSGRLAGGPYNEQFF
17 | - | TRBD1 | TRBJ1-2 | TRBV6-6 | TGTGCCAGCAGCCCTAGGCCTAGGAGGACAGGCCACTATGGCTACACCTTC | CASSPRPRRTGHYGYTF
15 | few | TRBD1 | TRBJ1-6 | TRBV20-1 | TGCAGTGCTAGAATCCCGGGACAGCCGGTTTCACCCCTCCACTTT | CSARIPGQPVSPLHF
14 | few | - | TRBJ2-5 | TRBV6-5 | TGTGCCAGCAGCCGGGTTTCGGGATTGGAGACCCAGTACTTC | CASSRVSGLETQYF
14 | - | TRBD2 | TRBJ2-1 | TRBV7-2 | TGTGCCAGCAGCTTAGGGGGAGGGCGAGGTGAGCAGTTCTTC | CASSLGGGRGEQFF
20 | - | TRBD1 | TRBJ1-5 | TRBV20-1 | TGCAGTGCTAGAGACGACAGGGGATTACACCAGAGATCCGGCAATCAGCCCCAGCATTTT | CSARDDRGLHQRSGNQPQHF
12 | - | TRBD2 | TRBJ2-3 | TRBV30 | TGTGCCTGGACCGGGGGGGCAGATACGCAGTATTTT | CAWTGGADTQYF
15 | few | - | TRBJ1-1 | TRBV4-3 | TGCGCCAGCAGCCAAGATAACGGGTTCCCGACTGAAGCTTTCTTT | CASSQDNGFPTEAFF
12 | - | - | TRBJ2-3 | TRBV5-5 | TGTGCCAGCAGCTTGGAACCGAATGTGCAGTATTTT | CASSLEPNVQYF
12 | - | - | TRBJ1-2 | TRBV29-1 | TGCAGCGTTGTGGAGGGGAGCTATGGCTACACCTTC | CSVVEGSYGYTF
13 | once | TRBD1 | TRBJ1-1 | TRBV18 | TGTGCCAGCTCCCCTGGGGACAGATCTGAAGCTTTCTTT | CASSPGDRSEAFF
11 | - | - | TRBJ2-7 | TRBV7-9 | TGTGCCAGCAGCTATTTATACGAGCAGTACTTC | CASSYLYEQYF
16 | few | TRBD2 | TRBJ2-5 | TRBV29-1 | TGCAGCGTTGAATTGGCAAGCGGGGGGTTGCAAGAGACCCAGTACTTC | CSVELASGGLQETQYF
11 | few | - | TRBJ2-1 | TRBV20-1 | TGCAGTGTATTACTATTTAATGAGCAGTTCTTC | CSVLLFNEQFF
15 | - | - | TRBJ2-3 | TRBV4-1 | TGCGCCAGCAGCCCCCGGGAAGGGGTCCGGGATACGCAGTATTTT | CASSPREGVRDTQYF
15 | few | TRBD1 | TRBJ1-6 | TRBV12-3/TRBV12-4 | TGTGCCAGCAGCCCATCCGGGACAGGGCAATCACCCCTCCACTTT | CASSPSGTGQSPLHF
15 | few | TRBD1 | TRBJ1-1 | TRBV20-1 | TGCAGTGCCCGATCTCAGGGGGCGGTGAACACTGAAGCTTTCTTT | CSARSQGAVNTEAFF
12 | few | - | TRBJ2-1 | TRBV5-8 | TGTGCCAGCAGCTTGAGGGGAGCCAAGCAGTTCTTC | CASSLRGAKQFF
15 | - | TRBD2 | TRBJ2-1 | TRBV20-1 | TGCAGTGCTAGGGGGCGGGGGGCGATTGGGGATGAGCAGTTCTTC | CSARGRGAIGDEQFF
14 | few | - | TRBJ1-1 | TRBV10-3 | TGTGCCATCAAGAACCCAATCCGGGTCACTGAAGCTTTCTTT | CAIKNPIRVTEAFF
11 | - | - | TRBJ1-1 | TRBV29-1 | TGCAGCGTTGACCTAGACAGTGAAGCTTTCTTT | CSVDLDSEAFF